The 26 T cell receptor beta chains below were found in one sample sequenced in a study of T cell changes during pregnancy in multiple sclerosis. The table came from immunoSEQ multiplex PCR; TCRdb's copy has only in-frame clones and leaves some out. The sample consists of roughly 80,000 clones, 80% to 95% of them appearing once. This specimen was peripheral blood, taken in the first trimester of pregnancy. Receptors originate from a female donor with multiple sclerosis, enrolled in a pregnancy study.

The chain is built from TRBV7-9 and TRBJ2-5; TRBD2 might be the D (5 bases). This CDR3 contains 16 residues. Deletions cut 2 bases from V and 2 bases from J, with 15 bases between. Germline values: CDR1 SEHNR, CDR2 FQNEAQ (reference sequence). The CDR3 is CASSLKFRGAQETQYF. The CDR3 nucleotides read TGTGCCAGCAGCTTAAAATTCCGGGGAGCTCAAGAGACCCAGTACTTC.

CDR3 in amino acids: CASSPRIDSYEQYF. In DNA form, the CDR3 reads TGTGCCAGCTCACCACGTATAGATTCCTACGAGCAGTACTTC. This chain uses TRBV18 with TRBJ2-7; D is ambiguous. This CDR3 has 14 amino acids. Germline CDR1 is KGHSH and CDR2 is LQKENI. The germline V and J ends were trimmed by 1 base and 1 base, with 8 bases remaining between them.

This chain connects TRBV4-2 to TRBJ1-4, with 7 bases identical to TRBD1. The CDR3 runs to 14 residues. J lost 3 bases, V lost 6 bases, and 4 bases had no gene match. Germline V CDR1 and CDR2: LGHNA, YNFKEQ. This CDR3 reads CASRTGTANEKLFF. The CDR3 coding sequence is TGTGCCAGCAGGACCGGGACAGCTAATGAAAAACTGTTTTTT.

This chain uses TRBV7-2 with TRBJ1-1; 7 bases fit TRBD1. V shed 6 bases, J shed 4 bases, and the junction held 8 bases outside the gene matches. The CDR3 runs to 14 residues. Germline V lookup: CDR1 SGHTA, CDR2 FQGNSA. The CDR3 sequence: CASSSPGGSTEAFF. CDR3 DNA: TGTGCCAGCAGTTCCCCAGGGGGTAGCACTGAAGCTTTCTTT.

This rearrangement joins TRBV18 to TRBJ1-1; D call uncertain. Trimming took 0 bases from V and 4 from J, leaving 12 bases between them. CDR1 and CDR2 from the germline V gene are KGHSH and LQKENI. The length of the CDR3 is 15 residues. In DNA form, the CDR3 reads TGTGCCAGCTCACCACCGGAGGGCGGTCGCACTGAAGCTTTCTTT. This codes for CASSPPEGGRTEAFF.

The J gene is TRBJ2-5, the V gene TRBV19; 11 bases match TRBD2. Germline V lookup: CDR1 LNHDA, CDR2 SQIVND (reference sequence). V shed 3 bases and J 2 bases; nucleotides not matched to a gene: 5. This CDR3 is 16 amino acids long. In DNA form, the CDR3 reads TGTGCCAGTAGTATCCGACTAGCGGGAATACAAGAGACCCAGTACTTC. It specifies CASSIRLAGIQETQYF.

The chain joins TRBV9 to TRBJ1-1; D is undetermined. The CDR3 extends over 17 amino acids. CDR1 SGDLS and CDR2 YYNGEE come from the germline V gene. V shed 2 bases and J shed 11 bases, with 28 bases lying between them. As DNA, the CDR3 is TGTGCCAGCAGCGTCGACTACGGGGAGTTTGGGGTGCGGCGGGCTTTCTTT. Encoded protein: CASSVDYGEFGVRRAFF.

The CDR3 DNA reads as TGTGCCAGCGGGACAGCTACTAGCACAGATACGCAGTATTTT. Its protein product is CASGTATSTDTQYF. The V call is TRBV25-1, the J call TRBJ2-3; TRBD1 matches at 7 bases. The V segment lost 8 bases and the J segment 0 bases; nucleotides outside the gene matches: 5. This CDR3 spans 14 amino acids. Germline V gives CDR1 MGHDK, CDR2 SYGVNS.

The chain combines TRBV27 with TRBJ2-7; 8 bases are a match to TRBD1. The germline CDR1 and CDR2 sequences are MNHEY and SMNVEV (reference sequence). The CDR3 covers 16 residues. V gave up 3 bases and J gave up 2 bases; unmatched junction bases: 9. The CDR3 nucleotides read TGTGCCAGCAGTTTTTCCGGGACAGGTTCTACCTACGAGCAGTACTTC. This sequence encodes CASSFSGTGSTYEQYF.

This clone is a singleton in its sample. CDR3 residues: CAISESTGLVDTQYF. CDR3 coding DNA: TGTGCCATCAGTGAGTCGACAGGTTTGGTAGATACGCAGTATTTT. This chain connects TRBV10-3 to TRBJ2-3; D might be TRBD1 (6 bases). The V gene lost 0 bases and the J gene lost 5 bases, with 12 bases spanning the gap. This CDR3 region has 15 residues. Germline V gene lookup returns CDR1 ENHRY and CDR2 SYGVKD.

The V gene is TRBV6-1, the J gene TRBJ1-1; TRBD1 might be the D (6 bases). Trimming removed 6 bases at V and 1 base at J, with 12 bases between. The CDR3 has 14 amino acids. Germline V gene data show CDR1 as MNHNS and CDR2 as SASEGT. The CDR3 bases are TGTGCCAGCAGGGGGGACATAGCGAACACTGAAGCTTTCTTT. Translating gives CASRGDIANTEAFF.

This chain links TRBV7-9 with TRBJ2-6; possibly TRBD1 for D (6 bases). The CDR3 runs 19 residues. Trimming took 5 bases from V and 0 from J, leaving 20 bases between them. Per the germline V gene, CDR1 is SEHNR and CDR2 is FQNEAQ (reference sequence). Written as DNA, the CDR3 is TGTGCCAGCAGCCTATACGAGGGACAAGCAATCTCTGGGGCCAACGTCCTGACTTTC. Translating it yields CASSLYEGQAISGANVLTF.

The rearrangement uses TRBV15 and TRBJ1-5; D not resolved. Germline CDR1 and CDR2: LNHNV and YYDKDF (reference sequence). This CDR3 is built from 16 residues. The ends were cut back, 0 bases at V and 2 bases at J, with 11 bases in the middle. The CDR3 nucleotides read TGTGCCACCAGCAGAGATCGTGCGGGAGGCAATCAGCCCCAGCATTTT. This translates into CATSRDRAGGNQPQHF.

The gene calls are TRBV14 and TRBJ1-2, with D maybe TRBD1 (5 bases). V was shortened by 0 bases and J by 0 bases, with 8 bases between the two germline ends. Germline V CDR1 and CDR2: SGHDN, FVKESK. The CDR3 is 15 amino acids. For the CDR3, the DNA is TGTGCCAGCAGCCAAGACGGACACACTAACTATGGCTACACCTTC. Its translation is CASSQDGHTNYGYTF.

V usage is TRBV7-3 and J usage is TRBJ2-2; D uncertain. The CDR3 extends over 12 amino acids. Germline CDR1 and CDR2: SGHTA and FQGTGA. V gave up 5 bases and J gave up 2 bases, with 3 bases separating them. The CDR3 DNA reads as TGTGCCAGCAGCCCAAACACCGGGGAGCTGTTTTTT. Translated: CASSPNTGELFF.

V gene TRBV2 combines with J gene TRBJ1-6; TRBD1 aligns across 11 bases. Germline V gene sequence: CDR1 SNHLY, CDR2 FYNNEI. V shed 5 bases and J 7 bases; nucleotides not matched to a gene: 4. This CDR3 spans 15 amino acids. This CDR3 is CASSPRDRGNSPLHF. In DNA, the CDR3 is TGTGCCAGCAGTCCCCGGGACAGGGGGAATTCACCCCTCCACTTT.

CDR3 region: CASSVEGGKRETQYF. The CDR3 DNA follows: TGTGCCAGCAGCGTAGAGGGGGGGAAGCGGGAGACCCAGTACTTC. V and J are TRBV9 and TRBJ2-5; D may be TRBD2 (7 bases). Germline values: CDR1 SGDLS, CDR2 YYNGEE. V lost 0 bases and J lost 5, with 14 bases in between. The length of the CDR3 is 15 residues.

This chain uses TRBV28 with TRBJ1-2; 7 bases fit TRBD1. This CDR3 spans 15 amino acids. V trimming: 5 bases; J trimming: 4 bases; junction bases outside the gene matches: 10. Germline V gene lookup returns CDR1 MDHEN and CDR2 SYDVKM. This chain's CDR3 is CASSPSDRELYGYTF. CDR3 coding DNA: TGTGCCAGCAGTCCCTCCGACAGGGAACTCTATGGCTACACCTTC.

The CDR3 DNA sequence: TGTGCCAGCGGGGCCTCACAGGGCTGGACCTTC. Protein: CASGASQGWTF. V is TRBV25-1 and J is TRBJ1-2; TRBD1 is a possible D gene (6 bases). The CDR3 length is 11 residues. Germline V lookup: CDR1 MGHDK, CDR2 SYGVNS. The V and J ends lost 8 bases and 14 bases respectively, with 18 bases between them.

This chain links TRBV9 with TRBJ2-3; 8 positions agree with TRBD2. Germline V CDR1 and CDR2: SGDLS, YYNGEE. V lost 0 bases and J lost 3; bases outside the gene matches: 3. The CDR3 has 15 residues. The CDR3: CASSVVASGTDTQYF. As DNA, the CDR3 is TGTGCCAGCAGCGTAGTCGCTAGCGGGACAGATACGCAGTATTTT.

J is TRBJ2-5 and V is TRBV7-2; a weak D match, TRBD2 (5 bases). This CDR3 is built from 18 residues. The V gene's germline CDR1 is SGHTA and CDR2 FQGNSA. Trimming cost V 5 bases and J 0 bases, with 22 bases left between them. In nucleotides, the CDR3 is TGTGCCAGCAGCAACGGACTCGTACCGTCCCCGTACCAAGAGACCCAGTACTTC. The encoded protein is CASSNGLVPSPYQETQYF.

The CDR3 DNA sequence: TGCGCCAGCAGCTCCGGCCAGCCGGCGGGCTCAGATACGCAGTATTTT. Translating it yields CASSSGQPAGSDTQYF. The chain carries TRBV5-1 and TRBJ2-3; weak D call: TRBD2 (5 bases). The CDR3 runs to 16 residues. Trimming removed 3 bases from V and 4 bases from J, with 18 bases in between. The germline V gene encodes CDR1 SGHRS and CDR2 YFSETQ.

This chain links TRBV2 with TRBJ1-6; D not resolved. Germline V gives CDR1 SNHLY, CDR2 FYNNEI. V gave up 7 bases and J gave up 9 bases, with 16 bases separating them. The CDR3 covers 14 residues. CDR3: CASTQEVNSSPLHF. The CDR3 DNA sequence: TGTGCCAGCACCCAGGAGGTTAATAGTTCACCCCTCCACTTT.

Of note for this clone: The sample contains more than one DNA sequence encoding this CDR3. The chain has TRBV9 and TRBJ2-7; 7 bases line up with TRBD2. The CDR3 is 14 residues long. Germline V gene lookup returns CDR1 SGDLS and CDR2 YYNGEE. The J segment lost 4 bases and the V segment lost 0 bases, leaving 4 bases of the junction unmatched. The CDR3 reads CASSVGLAGYEQYF. CDR3 coding DNA: TGTGCCAGCAGCGTAGGACTAGCAGGATACGAGCAGTACTTC.

The V gene is TRBV6-6, the J gene TRBJ2-7; 8 bases agree with TRBD2. In germline, CDR1 is MNHNY, CDR2 SVGAGI (reference sequence). This CDR3 comprises 13 residues. The V and J ends lost 6 bases and 7 bases, in that order; junction bases with no gene match: 8. The chain's CDR3 is CASSPAGDLEQYF. DNA of the CDR3: TGTGCCAGCAGCCCAGCGGGGGACTTAGAGCAGTACTTC.

The rearrangement joins TRBV4-2 to TRBJ1-1, with 7 bases matching TRBD1. The CDR3 contains 17 residues. The germline gives CDR1 LGHNA, CDR2 YNFKEQ. V trimming: 4 bases; J trimming: 7 bases; junction bases outside the gene matches: 18. CDR3 bases: TGTGCCAGCAGCCCTTCGACAGGGTCAGTAGGGTTTGGTGAAGCTTTCTTT. Its translation is CASSPSTGSVGFGEAFF.